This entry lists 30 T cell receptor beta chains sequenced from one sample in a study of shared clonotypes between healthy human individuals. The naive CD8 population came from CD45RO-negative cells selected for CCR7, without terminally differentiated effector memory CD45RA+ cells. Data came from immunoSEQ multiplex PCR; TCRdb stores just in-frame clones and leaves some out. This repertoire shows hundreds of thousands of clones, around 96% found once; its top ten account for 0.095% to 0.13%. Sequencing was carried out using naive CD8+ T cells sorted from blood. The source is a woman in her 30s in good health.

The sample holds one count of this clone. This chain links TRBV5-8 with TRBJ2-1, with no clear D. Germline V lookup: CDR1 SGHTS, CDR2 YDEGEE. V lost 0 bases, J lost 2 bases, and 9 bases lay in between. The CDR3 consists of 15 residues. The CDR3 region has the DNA TGTGCCAGCAGCTTGGATCGACCCGCCTACAATGAGCAGTTCTTC. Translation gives CASSLDRPAYNEQFF.

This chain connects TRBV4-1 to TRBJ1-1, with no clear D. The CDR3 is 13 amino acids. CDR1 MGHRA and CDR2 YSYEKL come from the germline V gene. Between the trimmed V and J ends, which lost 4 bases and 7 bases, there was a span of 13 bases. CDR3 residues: CASSPPGIDEAFF. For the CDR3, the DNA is TGCGCCAGCAGCCCGCCGGGGATAGATGAAGCTTTCTTT.

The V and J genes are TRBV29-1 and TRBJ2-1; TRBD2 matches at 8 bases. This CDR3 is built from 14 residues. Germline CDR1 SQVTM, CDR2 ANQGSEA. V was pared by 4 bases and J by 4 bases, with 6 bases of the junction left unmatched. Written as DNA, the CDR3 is TGCAGCGTTGTTGGAACTAGCGGTTACAATGAGCAGTTCTTC. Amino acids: CSVVGTSGYNEQFF.

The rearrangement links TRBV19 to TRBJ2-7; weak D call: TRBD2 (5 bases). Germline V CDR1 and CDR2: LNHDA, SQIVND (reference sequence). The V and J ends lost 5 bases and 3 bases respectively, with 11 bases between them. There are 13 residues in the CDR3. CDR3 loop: CASSFGNFYEQYF. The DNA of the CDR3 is TGTGCCAGTAGTTTCGGGAACTTCTACGAGCAGTACTTC.

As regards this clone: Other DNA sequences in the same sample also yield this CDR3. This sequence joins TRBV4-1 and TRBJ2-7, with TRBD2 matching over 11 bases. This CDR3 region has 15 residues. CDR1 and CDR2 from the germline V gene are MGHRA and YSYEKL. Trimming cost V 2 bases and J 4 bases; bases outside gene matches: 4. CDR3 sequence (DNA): TGCGCCAGCAGCCAACCAACTAGCGGGAGTTACGAGCAGTACTTC. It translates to CASSQPTSGSYEQYF.

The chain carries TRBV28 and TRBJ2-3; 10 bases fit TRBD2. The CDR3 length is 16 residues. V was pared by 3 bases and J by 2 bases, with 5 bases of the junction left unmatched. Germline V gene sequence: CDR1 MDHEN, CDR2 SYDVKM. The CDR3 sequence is CASSFGAGGLTDTQYF. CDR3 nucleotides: TGTGCCAGCAGTTTCGGAGCGGGAGGGCTCACAGATACGCAGTATTTT.

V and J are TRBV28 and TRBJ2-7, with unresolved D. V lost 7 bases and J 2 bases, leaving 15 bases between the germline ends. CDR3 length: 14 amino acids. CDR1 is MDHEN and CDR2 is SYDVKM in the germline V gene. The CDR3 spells CASTNPSSTYEQYF. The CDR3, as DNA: TGTGCCAGCACTAACCCCTCCTCCACCTACGAGCAGTACTTC.

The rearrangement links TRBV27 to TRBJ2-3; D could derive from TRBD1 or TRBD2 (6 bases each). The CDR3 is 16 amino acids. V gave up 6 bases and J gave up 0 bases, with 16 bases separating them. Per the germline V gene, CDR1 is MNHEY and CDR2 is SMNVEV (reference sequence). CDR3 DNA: TGTGCCAGCAGCCCCTCGGAGGGGGAGAGCACAGATACGCAGTATTTT. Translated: CASSPSEGESTDTQYF.

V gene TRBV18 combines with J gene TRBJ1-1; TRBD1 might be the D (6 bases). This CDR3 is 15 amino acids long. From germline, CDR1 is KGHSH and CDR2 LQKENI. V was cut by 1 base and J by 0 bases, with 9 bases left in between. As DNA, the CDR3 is TGTGCCAGCTCACCACGCGGGGGCATGAACACTGAAGCTTTCTTT. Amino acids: CASSPRGGMNTEAFF.

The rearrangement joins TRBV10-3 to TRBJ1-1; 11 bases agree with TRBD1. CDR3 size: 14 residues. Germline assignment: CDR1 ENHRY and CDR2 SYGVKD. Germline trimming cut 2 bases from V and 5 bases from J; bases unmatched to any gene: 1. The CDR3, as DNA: TGTGCCATCAGTGAGGGGACAGGGGGAACTGAAGCTTTCTTT. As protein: CAISEGTGGTEAFF.

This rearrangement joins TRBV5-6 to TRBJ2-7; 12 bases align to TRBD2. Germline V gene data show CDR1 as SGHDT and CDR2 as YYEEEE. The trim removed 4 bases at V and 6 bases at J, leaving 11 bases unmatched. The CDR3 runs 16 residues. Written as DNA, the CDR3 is TGTGCCAGCAGCAGAATCTCTAGCGGGAGGGTTGTCGAGCAGTACTTC. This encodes CASSRISSGRVVEQYF.

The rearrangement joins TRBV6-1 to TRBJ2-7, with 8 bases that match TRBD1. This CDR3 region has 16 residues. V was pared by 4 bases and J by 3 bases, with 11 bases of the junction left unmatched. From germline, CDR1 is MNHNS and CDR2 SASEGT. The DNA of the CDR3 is TGTGCCAGCAGTGCCTCCGCGGGACAGGAGAACTACGAGCAGTACTTC. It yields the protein CASSASAGQENYEQYF.

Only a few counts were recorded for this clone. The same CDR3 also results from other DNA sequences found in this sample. The CDR3 bases are TGTGCCAGTAGTATATTGGACGGCAATCAGCCCCAGCATTTT. This translates into CASSILDGNQPQHF. The chain is built from TRBV19 and TRBJ1-5; D uncertain. The CDR3 loop spans 14 amino acids. Trimming took off 2 bases at V and 2 bases at J, with 7 bases between the two ends. Per germline, CDR1 LNHDA and CDR2 SQIVND (reference sequence).

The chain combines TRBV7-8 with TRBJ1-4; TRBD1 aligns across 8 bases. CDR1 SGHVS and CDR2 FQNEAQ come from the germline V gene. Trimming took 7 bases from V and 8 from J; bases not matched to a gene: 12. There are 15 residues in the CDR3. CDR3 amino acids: CASKEGQGWKEKLFF. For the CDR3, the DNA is TGTGCCAGCAAGGAAGGACAGGGCTGGAAAGAAAAACTGTTTTTT.

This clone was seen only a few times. In nucleotides, the CDR3 is TGTGCCAGCCAAGACAGGGGCATTAATCAGCCCCAGCATTTT. Translated, it gives CASQDRGINQPQHF. The rearrangement joins TRBV6-1 to TRBJ1-5; 8 positions agree with TRBD1. The CDR3 runs 14 residues. Germline V gene lookup returns CDR1 MNHNS and CDR2 SASEGT. Trimming cost V 8 bases and J 4 bases; bases outside gene matches: 7.

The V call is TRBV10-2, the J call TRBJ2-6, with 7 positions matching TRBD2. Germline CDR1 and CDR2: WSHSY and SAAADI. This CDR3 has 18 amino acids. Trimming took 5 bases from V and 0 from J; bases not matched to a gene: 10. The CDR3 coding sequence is TGCGCCAGCAGTTTTTCAGGACTAGGTGACTCTGGGGCCAACGTCCTGACTTTC. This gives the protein CASSFSGLGDSGANVLTF.

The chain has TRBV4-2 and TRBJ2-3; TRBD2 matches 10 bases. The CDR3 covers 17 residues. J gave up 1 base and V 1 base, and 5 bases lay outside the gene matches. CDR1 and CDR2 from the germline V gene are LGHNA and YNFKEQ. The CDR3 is CASSQAEGTSGTDTQYF. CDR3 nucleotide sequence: TGTGCCAGCAGCCAAGCGGAAGGGACTAGCGGCACAGATACGCAGTATTTT.

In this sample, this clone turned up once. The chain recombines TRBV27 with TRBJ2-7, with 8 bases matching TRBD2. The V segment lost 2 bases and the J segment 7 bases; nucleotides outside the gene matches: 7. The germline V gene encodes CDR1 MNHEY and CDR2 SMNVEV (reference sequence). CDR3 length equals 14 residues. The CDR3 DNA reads TGTGCCAGCAGTTTAGAAGCGGGAGTGCGGGAGCAGTACTTC. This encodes CASSLEAGVREQYF.

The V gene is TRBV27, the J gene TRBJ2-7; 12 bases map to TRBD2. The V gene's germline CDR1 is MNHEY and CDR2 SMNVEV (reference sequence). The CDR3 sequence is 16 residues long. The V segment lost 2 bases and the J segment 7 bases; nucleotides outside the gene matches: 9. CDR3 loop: CASSLGTSGLPREQYF. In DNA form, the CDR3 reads TGTGCCAGCAGTTTAGGGACTAGCGGGCTCCCTAGAGAGCAGTACTTC.

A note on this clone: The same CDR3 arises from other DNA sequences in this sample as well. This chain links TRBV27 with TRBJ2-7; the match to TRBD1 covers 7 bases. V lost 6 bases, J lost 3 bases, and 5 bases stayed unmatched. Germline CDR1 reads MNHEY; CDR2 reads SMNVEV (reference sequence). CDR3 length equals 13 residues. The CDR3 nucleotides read TGTGCCAGCAGCCCAGGGGGTGGCTACGAGCAGTACTTC. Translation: CASSPGGGYEQYF.

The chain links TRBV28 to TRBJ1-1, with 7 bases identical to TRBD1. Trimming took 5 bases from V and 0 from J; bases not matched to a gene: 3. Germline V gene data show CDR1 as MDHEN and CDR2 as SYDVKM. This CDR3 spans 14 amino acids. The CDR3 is CASSRQGMNTEAFF. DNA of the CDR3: TGTGCCAGCAGTCGACAGGGTATGAACACTGAAGCTTTCTTT. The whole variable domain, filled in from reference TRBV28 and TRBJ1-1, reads DVKVTQSSRYLVKRTGEKVFLECVQDMDHENMFWYRQDPGLGLRLIYFSYDVKMKEKGDIPEGYSVSREKKERFSLILESASTNQTSMYLCASSRQGMNTEAFFGQGTRLTVV.

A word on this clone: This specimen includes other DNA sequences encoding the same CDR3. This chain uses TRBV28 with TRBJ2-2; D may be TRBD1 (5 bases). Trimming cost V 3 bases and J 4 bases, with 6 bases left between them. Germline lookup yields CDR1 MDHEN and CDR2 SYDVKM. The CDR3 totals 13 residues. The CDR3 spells CASSFRVTGELFF. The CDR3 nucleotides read TGTGCCAGCAGTTTCAGGGTCACCGGGGAGCTGTTTTTT.

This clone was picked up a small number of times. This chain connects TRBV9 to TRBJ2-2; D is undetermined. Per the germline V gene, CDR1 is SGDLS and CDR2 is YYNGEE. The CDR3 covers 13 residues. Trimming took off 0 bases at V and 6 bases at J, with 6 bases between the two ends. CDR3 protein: CASSVALAGELFF. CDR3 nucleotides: TGTGCCAGCAGCGTAGCTCTGGCCGGGGAGCTGTTTTTT.

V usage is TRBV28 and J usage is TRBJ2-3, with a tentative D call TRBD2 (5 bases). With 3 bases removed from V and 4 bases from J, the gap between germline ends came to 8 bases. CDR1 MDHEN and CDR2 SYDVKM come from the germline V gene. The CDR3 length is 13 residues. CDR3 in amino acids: CASSLRAPDTQYF. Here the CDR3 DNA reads TGTGCCAGCAGTTTGCGGGCACCAGATACGCAGTATTTT.

The CDR3 loop is CASNQGSGFEQYF. The CDR3 bases are TGCGCCAGCAATCAAGGGTCTGGGTTCGAGCAGTACTTC. This rearrangement joins TRBV10-2 to TRBJ2-7, with D hard to call. From germline, CDR1 is WSHSY and CDR2 SAAADI. V was clipped by 7 bases and J by 6 bases, with 16 bases between them. The CDR3 has 13 residues.

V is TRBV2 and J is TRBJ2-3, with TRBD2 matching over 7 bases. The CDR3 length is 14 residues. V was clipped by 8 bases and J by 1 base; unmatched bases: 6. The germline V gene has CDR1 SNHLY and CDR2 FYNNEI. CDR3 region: CASRGGTGTDTQYF. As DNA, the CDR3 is TGTGCCAGCCGGGGAGGGACTGGCACAGATACGCAGTATTTT. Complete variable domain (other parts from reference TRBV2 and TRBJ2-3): EPEVTQTPSHQVTQMGQEVILRCVPISNHLYFYWYRQILGQKVEFLVSFYNNEISEKSEIFDDQFSVERPDGSNFTLKIRSTKLEDSAMYFCASRGGTGTDTQYFGPGTRLTVL.

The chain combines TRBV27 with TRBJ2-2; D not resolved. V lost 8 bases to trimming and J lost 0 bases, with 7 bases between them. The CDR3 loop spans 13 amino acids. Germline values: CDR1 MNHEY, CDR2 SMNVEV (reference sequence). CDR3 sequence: CASHHTNTGELFF. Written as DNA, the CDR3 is TGTGCCAGCCACCACACGAACACCGGGGAGCTGTTTTTT.

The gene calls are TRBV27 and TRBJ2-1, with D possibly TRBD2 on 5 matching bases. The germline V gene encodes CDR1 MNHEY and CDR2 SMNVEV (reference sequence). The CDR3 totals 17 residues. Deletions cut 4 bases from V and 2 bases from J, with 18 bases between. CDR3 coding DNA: TGTGCCAGCAGTTCCCCAGAGTCAGCGGAAACCTACAATGAGCAGTTCTTC. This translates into CASSSPESAETYNEQFF.

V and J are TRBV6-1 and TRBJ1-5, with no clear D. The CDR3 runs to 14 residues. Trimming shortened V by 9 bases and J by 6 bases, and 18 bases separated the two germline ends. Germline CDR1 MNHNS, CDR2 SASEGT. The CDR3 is CASTPAGRGQPQHF. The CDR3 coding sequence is TGTGCCAGTACGCCGGCAGGCCGGGGTCAGCCCCAGCATTTT.

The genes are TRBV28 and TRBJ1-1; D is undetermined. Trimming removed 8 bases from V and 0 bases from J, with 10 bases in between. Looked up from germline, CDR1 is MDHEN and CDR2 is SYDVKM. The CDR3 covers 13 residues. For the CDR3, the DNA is TGTGCCAGCGAAATGGGAATGAACACTGAAGCTTTCTTT. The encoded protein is CASEMGMNTEAFF.